Listed here are 28 T cell receptor beta chains from one sample, sequenced in a study of long-term antiretroviral therapy in people with HIV (dated by TCRdb to between 2020 and 2023). The immunoSEQ hsTCRB v3.0 assay was used at survey level resolution for TRB variable region sequencing. TCRdb limited this immuneACCESS table to in-frame rearrangements with V and J called. A share of clones is missing; checked studies link under half to unresolved V genes, and the rest is unexplained. The sample table holds 20,000 to 25,000 clones, of which approximately 83% were seen once. Of the sample, around 8.3% falls within the top ten clones. The starting material was unsorted PBMCs, obtained 1.2 years after starting antiretroviral therapy. All receptors derive from a woman between 35 and 50 years old with HIV.

The chain joins TRBV10-2 to TRBJ1-5; no clear D gene. The germline V gene has CDR1 WSHSY and CDR2 SAAADI. The CDR3 has 10 residues. Trimming removed 11 bases from V and 6 bases from J, with 8 bases in between. The chain's CDR3 is CALLIQPQHF. The DNA for the CDR3 is TGCGCCCTATTAATTCAGCCCCAGCATTTT.

This chain uses TRBV5-1 with TRBJ2-1; D is possibly TRBD2 (5 bases). In germline, CDR1 is SGHRS, CDR2 YFSETQ. The CDR3 extends over 12 amino acids. Trimming took off 2 bases at V and 10 bases at J, with 10 bases between the two ends. The CDR3 coding sequence is TGCGCCAGCAGCTTATGGTCGGGGGAGCAGTTCTTC. Amino acids: CASSLWSGEQFF.

The rearrangement joins TRBV7-8 to TRBJ1-1, with D uncertain. The CDR3 length is 13 residues. Germline V CDR1 and CDR2: SGHVS, FQNEAQ. V lost 1 base, J lost 1 base, and 4 bases lay in between. CDR3 amino acids: CASSLVGNTEAFF. In DNA form, the CDR3 reads TGTGCCAGCAGCTTAGTAGGGAACACTGAAGCTTTCTTT.

J is TRBJ2-3 and V is TRBV19; D ambiguous. Trimming took off 5 bases at V and 1 base at J, with 4 bases between the two ends. Germline values: CDR1 LNHDA, CDR2 SQIVND (reference sequence). CDR3 length: 12 residues. The CDR3 protein is CASSFGTDTQYF. The CDR3 bases are TGTGCCAGTAGTTTCGGCACAGATACGCAGTATTTT.

The chain has TRBV29-1 and TRBJ1-1; D perhaps matches TRBD1 (6 bases). Trimming shortened V by 6 bases and J by 3 bases, and 17 bases separated the two germline ends. CDR3 length: 14 amino acids. From germline, CDR1 is SQVTM and CDR2 ANQGSEA. For the CDR3, the DNA is TGCAGCGTAGAGGCGGGACAAGGTGACACTGAAGCTTTCTTT. It specifies CSVEAGQGDTEAFF.

This clone turned up a few times. This chain connects TRBV28 to TRBJ2-7; 8 nucleotides align to TRBD2. The V and J ends lost 6 bases and 2 bases, in that order; junction bases with no gene match: 12. The germline gives CDR1 MDHEN, CDR2 SYDVKM. CDR3 length: 16 amino acids. This CDR3 reads CASSPGGGGNTYEQYF. Here the CDR3 DNA reads TGTGCCAGCAGCCCCGGGGGCGGGGGGAATACCTACGAGCAGTACTTC.

The J gene is TRBJ1-1, the V gene TRBV19; TRBD1 aligns across 12 bases. The trim removed 5 bases at V and 4 bases at J, leaving 5 bases unmatched. From germline, CDR1 is LNHDA and CDR2 SQIVND (reference sequence). This CDR3 is built from 15 residues. CDR3 coding DNA: TGTGCCAGTAGTCTCTCGGGACAGGGGGCCACTGAAGCTTTCTTT. It encodes CASSLSGQGATEAFF.

This chain connects TRBV7-9 to TRBJ1-1; possible D gene TRBD1, 5 bases. The CDR3 is 16 residues long. V gave up 0 bases and J gave up 1 base, with 12 bases separating them. CDR1 and CDR2 (germline): SEHNR, FQNEAQ (reference sequence). CDR3 amino acids: CASSLALQGSNTEAFF. The CDR3 bases are TGTGCCAGCAGCTTAGCTCTCCAGGGATCGAACACTGAAGCTTTCTTT. Looking up the rest from reference TRBV7-9 and TRBJ1-1 gives the full variable domain: DTGVSQNPRHKITKRGQNVTFRCDPISEHNRLYWYRQTLGQGPEFLTYFQNEAQLEKSRLLSDRFSAERPKGSFSTLEIQRTEQGDSAMYLCASSLALQGSNTEAFFGQGTRLTVV.

This clone appeared a few times. This chain uses TRBV4-3 with TRBJ2-7, with 12 bases matching TRBD2. CDR1 is LGHNA and CDR2 is YSLEER in the germline V gene. This CDR3 has 17 residues. Unmatched junction bases numbered 6, after V lost 0 bases and J lost 3 bases. CDR3 in amino acids: CASSQETSGSWVYEQYF. The CDR3, as DNA: TGCGCCAGCAGCCAAGAGACTAGCGGGAGTTGGGTCTACGAGCAGTACTTC.

The genes are TRBV19 and TRBJ1-1; 7 nucleotides line up with TRBD1. The CDR3 has 14 amino acids. Germline values: CDR1 LNHDA, CDR2 SQIVND (reference sequence). After removal of 7 bases from V and 2 bases from J, the junction contained 7 bases not matched to a gene. The CDR3 DNA sequence: TGTGCCAGTAAGCGACAGGGTGAAAACACTGAAGCTTTCTTT. Translation gives CASKRQGENTEAFF.

Comment on this clone: Sequence at one end of the junction differs from germline and may be a read error. The rearrangement links TRBV27 to TRBJ2-7, with 11 positions matching TRBD1. The germline gives CDR1 MNHEY, CDR2 SMNVEV (reference sequence). The CDR3 contains 16 residues. The CDR3 region is CASSRSGQGGAYGQYF. Here the CDR3 DNA reads TGTGCCAGCAGTCGATCGGGACAGGGGGGGGCATACGGGCAGTACTTC.

V and J are TRBV6-6 and TRBJ1-5; a possible D gene is TRBD1 (6 bases). V was trimmed by 9 bases and J by 3 bases, leaving 21 bases between them. The CDR3 is 16 amino acids. The germline V gene encodes CDR1 MNHNY and CDR2 SVGAGI (reference sequence). The CDR3 nucleotides are TGTGCCAGTAGACACGTTGGGGGGCGCATCAATCAGCCCCAGCATTTT. The encoded protein is CASRHVGGRINQPQHF.

This clone was seen a handful of times. The J gene is TRBJ1-5, the V gene TRBV5-5; unclear D gene. The germline V gene has CDR1 SGHKS and CDR2 YYEKEE (reference sequence). There are 17 residues in the CDR3. Trimming removed 4 bases at V and 6 bases at J, with 23 bases between. CDR3 bases: TGTGCCAGCAGCCCCCATGAAAGAAAAGTTGTGGGTCAGCCCCAGCATTTT. Its protein product is CASSPHERKVVGQPQHF.

J is TRBJ2-2 and V is TRBV13, with D possibly TRBD2 on 6 matching bases. Trimming pared 5 bases from V and 0 bases from J, leaving 13 bases between. The germline V gene encodes CDR1 PRHDT and CDR2 FYEKMQ (reference sequence). CDR3 size: 16 residues. Here the CDR3 reads CASSRIREPNTGELFF. In DNA form, the CDR3 reads TGTGCCAGCAGCCGCATCCGGGAGCCGAACACCGGGGAGCTGTTTTTT. Filled out from reference TRBV13 and TRBJ2-2, the complete variable domain reads AAGVIQSPRHLIKEKRETATLKCYPIPRHDTVYWYQQGPGQDPQFLISFYEKMQSDKGSIPDRFSAQQFSDYHSELNMSSLELGDSALYFCASSRIREPNTGELFFGEGSRLTVL.

The chain employs TRBV27 and TRBJ2-7; D call uncertain. CDR1 is MNHEY, CDR2 SMNVEV, per germline (reference sequence). The CDR3 totals 15 residues. V gave up 2 bases and J gave up 2 bases, with 13 bases separating them. The CDR3 region has the DNA TGTGCCAGCAGTTTAGGTGTGACGTTTACCTACGAGCAGTACTTC. It translates to CASSLGVTFTYEQYF.

There are a few counts of this clone. V gene TRBV25-1 combines with J gene TRBJ1-1; no clear D. This CDR3 region has 15 residues. Germline V lookup: CDR1 MGHDK, CDR2 SYGVNS. V was cut by 0 bases and J by 3 bases, with 11 bases left in between. CDR3 protein: CASSEYGGEYTEAFF. The DNA of the CDR3 is TGTGCCAGCAGTGAATACGGTGGTGAGTACACTGAAGCTTTCTTT.

This clone was seen a few times. This chain uses TRBV7-9 with TRBJ1-1; D remains ambiguous. The V end was cut by 5 bases, the J end by 2 bases, with 6 bases between. Germline V gene data show CDR1 as SEHNR and CDR2 as FQNEAQ (reference sequence). The CDR3 length is 12 residues. CDR3 sequence reads: CASSLINTEAFF. CDR3 bases: TGTGCCAGCAGCCTTATTAACACTGAAGCTTTCTTT.

The chain is built from TRBV19 and TRBJ2-2; D is undetermined. The germline V and J ends were trimmed by 3 bases and 1 base, with 6 bases remaining between them. The germline V gene has CDR1 LNHDA and CDR2 SQIVND (reference sequence). The CDR3 contains 14 residues. CDR3 nucleotide sequence: TGTGCCAGTAGTATTCGAGAGAACACCGGGGAGCTGTTTTTT. Translating it yields CASSIRENTGELFF.

The V gene is TRBV10-3, the J gene TRBJ2-3; 8 bases match TRBD1. The CDR3 spans 14 residues. J gave up 10 bases and V 3 bases, and 9 bases lay outside the gene matches. Germline V gene sequence: CDR1 ENHRY, CDR2 SYGVKD. The chain's CDR3 is CAISDRDRSYAQYF. The CDR3 DNA follows: TGTGCCATCAGTGACCGGGACAGGTCCTACGCGCAGTATTTT.

V gene TRBV4-1 combines with J gene TRBJ2-1; D gene ambiguous. In germline, CDR1 is MGHRA, CDR2 YSYEKL. The germline V and J ends were trimmed by 3 bases and 8 bases, with 20 bases remaining between them. CDR3 length equals 16 residues. In DNA form, the CDR3 reads TGCGCCAGCAGCCAGGGAATGGGCCAGTCGCCTTATGAGCAGTTCTTC. Encoded protein: CASSQGMGQSPYEQFF.

This clone turned up a few times. The genes are TRBV7-9 and TRBJ1-1; no clear D gene. This CDR3 has 12 residues. The germline CDR1 and CDR2 sequences are SEHNR and FQNEAQ (reference sequence). V was cut by 5 bases and J by 5 bases, with 9 bases left in between. The DNA of the CDR3 is TGTGCCAGCAGCGCGACGGGAACTGAAGCTTTCTTT. Residues: CASSATGTEAFF.

J is TRBJ2-7 and V is TRBV13, with TRBD2 matching 9 bases. The CDR3 consists of 17 residues. The ends lost 3 bases at V and 1 base at J; junction bases unmatched: 10. In germline, CDR1 is PRHDT, CDR2 FYEKMQ (reference sequence). In DNA form, the CDR3 reads TGTGCCAGCAGCTTGCGGTGGCCTAGCGGGGTTTCCTACGAGCAGTACTTC. Translating it yields CASSLRWPSGVSYEQYF. The full variable domain, in which reference TRBV13 and TRBJ2-7 provide the parts outside the CDR3, is AAGVIQSPRHLIKEKRETATLKCYPIPRHDTVYWYQQGPGQDPQFLISFYEKMQSDKGSIPDRFSAQQFSDYHSELNMSSLELGDSALYFCASSLRWPSGVSYEQYFGPGTRLTVT.

The chain combines TRBV29-1 with TRBJ1-4, with D tentatively TRBD1 (5 bases). The CDR3 totals 11 residues. In germline, CDR1 is SQVTM, CDR2 ANQGSEA. Trimming removed 7 bases at V and 6 bases at J, with 9 bases between. The CDR3 loop reads CSGGWDEKLFF. CDR3 sequence (DNA): TGCAGCGGGGGCTGGGATGAAAAACTGTTTTTT.

The V gene is TRBV5-1, the J gene TRBJ2-7, with 8 bases matching TRBD2. CDR3 length equals 15 residues. V lost 3 bases to trimming and J lost 2 bases; unmatched junction nucleotides: 7. Germline loops: CDR1 SGHRS, CDR2 YFSETQ. In nucleotides, the CDR3 is TGCGCCAGCAGCTCTCGGACTAGCCCCACCTACGAGCAGTACTTC. The encoded protein is CASSSRTSPTYEQYF.

The chain uses TRBV28 and TRBJ2-7; D may correspond to TRBD1 or TRBD2 (5 bases each). CDR3 length: 15 residues. Between the trimmed V and J ends, which lost 6 bases and 2 bases, there was a span of 17 bases. CDR1 and CDR2 (germline): MDHEN, SYDVKM. CDR3 amino acids: CASRSQGLGAYEQYF. In nucleotides, the CDR3 is TGTGCCAGCAGGAGTCAGGGCTTGGGGGCCTACGAGCAGTACTTC.

This chain connects TRBV4-1 to TRBJ2-5; no reliable D call. CDR1 is MGHRA and CDR2 is YSYEKL in the germline V gene. Trimming took off 4 bases at V and 4 bases at J, with 22 bases between the two ends. The CDR3 consists of 17 residues. The CDR3 protein is CASSPQGSADTRETQYF. The CDR3, as DNA: TGCGCCAGCAGCCCCCAAGGCTCGGCCGACACGAGAGAGACCCAGTACTTC.

The V gene is TRBV2, the J gene TRBJ2-7; D remains unclear. Germline V gene lookup returns CDR1 SNHLY and CDR2 FYNNEI. V lost 3 bases and J lost 4, with 10 bases in between. The CDR3 consists of 13 residues. CDR3 DNA sequence: TGTGCCAGCAGTGAGCAAGGCTCATACGAGCAGTACTTC. Translating it yields CASSEQGSYEQYF. Combining the CDR3 with reference TRBV2 and TRBJ2-7 gives the whole variable domain EPEVTQTPSHQVTQMGQEVILRCVPISNHLYFYWYRQILGQKVEFLVSFYNNEISEKSEIFDDQFSVERPDGSNFTLKIRSTKLEDSAMYFCASSEQGSYEQYFGPGTRLTVT.

J is TRBJ1-5 and V is TRBV25-1, with a tentative D call TRBD1 (6 bases). Trimming removed 10 bases at V and 1 base at J, with 14 bases between. Germline V gene sequence: CDR1 MGHDK, CDR2 SYGVNS. CDR3 size: 14 residues. In DNA form, the CDR3 reads TGTGCCAACAAACAGGGAGGAAGCAATCAGCCCCAGCATTTT. It yields the protein CANKQGGSNQPQHF. The full variable domain, with the rest looked up from reference TRBV25-1 and TRBJ1-5, is EADIYQTPRYLVIGTGKKITLECSQTMGHDKMYWYQQDPGMELHLIHYSYGVNSTEKGDLSSESTVSRIRTEHFPLTLESARPSHTSQYLCANKQGGSNQPQHFGDGTRLSIL.